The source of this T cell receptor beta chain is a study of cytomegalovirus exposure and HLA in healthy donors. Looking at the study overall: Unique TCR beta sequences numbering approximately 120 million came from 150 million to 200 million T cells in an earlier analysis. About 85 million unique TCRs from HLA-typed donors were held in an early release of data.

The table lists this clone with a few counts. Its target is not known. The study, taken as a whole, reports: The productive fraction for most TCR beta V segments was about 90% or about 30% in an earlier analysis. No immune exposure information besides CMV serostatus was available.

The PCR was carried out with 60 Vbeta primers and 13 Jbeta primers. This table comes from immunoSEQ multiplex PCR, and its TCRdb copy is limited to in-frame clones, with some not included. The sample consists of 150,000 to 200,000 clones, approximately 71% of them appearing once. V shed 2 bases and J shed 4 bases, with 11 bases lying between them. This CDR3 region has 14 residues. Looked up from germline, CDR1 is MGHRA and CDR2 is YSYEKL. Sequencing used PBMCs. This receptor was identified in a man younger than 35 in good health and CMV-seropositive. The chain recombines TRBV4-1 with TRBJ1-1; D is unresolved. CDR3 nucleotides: TGCGCCAGCAGCCAAAGACAACCTGGCACTGAAGCTTTCTTT. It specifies CASSQRQPGTEAFF.